Listed below are T cell receptor beta chains from one sample, sequenced in a study of graft-versus-host responses after intestinal transplantation. The repertoire was sequenced with immunoSEQ multiplex PCR; TCRdb's copy has only in-frame clones and lacks some. The data hold roughly 90,000 clones, with approximately 90% observed a single time. No antigen is known for these receptors. The input for sequencing was unstimulated CD4+ T cells sorted from spleen or lymph node cells, taken before transplant. These receptors came from a human donor who was the organ donor for an intestinal transplant. Both conserved end residues are part of each CDR3. D genes are given only for firm matches. A row's size may be missing; if present it is once, few, many or a size class.

TRBJ2-5 | 11 | . | . | TRBV7-7 | TGTGCCATCCGCGGGGCAGAGACCCAGTACTTC | CAIRGAETQYF
TRBJ1-5 | 16 | . | . | TRBV28 | TGTGCCAGCAGTTTAGCCAGGGACTATAGCAATCAGCCCCAGCATTTT | CASSLARDYSNQPQHF
TRBJ2-3 | 15 | . | . | TRBV4-2 | TGTGCCAGCAGCCAAGATGGAGCTGGCACAGATACGCAGTATTTT | CASSQDGAGTDTQYF
TRBJ2-1 | 17 | . | TRBD2 | TRBV30 | TGTGCCTGGAGTCCTGGGACTAGCGGGATCTCCTACAATGAGCAGTTCTTC | CAWSPGTSGISYNEQFF
TRBJ2-3 | 13 | once | . | TRBV27 | TGTGCCAGCCGTGGGGCTAGCACAGATACGCAGTATTTT | CASRGASTDTQYF
TRBJ2-2 | 15 | once | . | TRBV21-1 | TGTGCCAGCAGCATGCAGCGGGGGGGAGACGGGGAGCTGTTTTTT | CASSMQRGGDGELFF
TRBJ1-1 | 12 | few | . | TRBV5-1 | TGCGCCAGCAGCGCTTTAGAACGTGAAGCTTTCTTT | CASSALEREAFF
TRBJ1-1 | 18 | few | TRBD1 | TRBV7-6 | TGTGCCAGCAGCTTATTTTCAAAAAGGGACAGACGGAACACTGAAGCTTTCTTT | CASSLFSKRDRRNTEAFF
TRBJ2-5 | 15 | . | . | TRBV7-8 | TGTGCCAGCAGCTGGCACGGGGGTTGGAAAGAGACCCAGTACTTC | CASSWHGGWKETQYF
TRBJ2-1 | 15 | . | TRBD1 | TRBV7-2 | TGTGCCAGCAGCCAACAGGGGGGACATTACAATGAGCAGTTCTTC | CASSQQGGHYNEQFF